A single sample is the source of the 11 T cell receptor beta chains below, sequenced in a study of lymphopenia after photon versus proton radiotherapy. Assay used: immunoSEQ multiplex PCR; TCRdb lists only in-frame clones, some missing. Here the sample spans some 40,000 clones, around nine tenths being singletons. The material was peripheral blood, obtained from a patient treated with photon-based radiotherapy. All receptors derive from a man between 60 and 75 years old with cholangiocarcinoma.

V usage is TRBV10-3 and J usage is TRBJ1-2; TRBD1 agrees at 8 bases. The CDR3 runs 17 residues. In germline, CDR1 is ENHRY, CDR2 SYGVKD. Losses at the gene ends were 5 bases for V and 0 bases for J; bases not matched to a gene: 11. The CDR3 sequence: CAISQGQGIRANYGYTF. CDR3 DNA: TGTGCCATCAGTCAAGGACAGGGAATAAGAGCTAACTATGGCTACACCTTC.

The chain employs TRBV28 and TRBJ1-5, with D hard to call. V dropped 6 bases and J dropped 0 bases, with 3 bases sitting between them. The V gene's germline CDR1 is MDHEN and CDR2 SYDVKM. The CDR3 spans 12 residues. The CDR3 loop is CASRGSNQPQHF. The CDR3 region has the DNA TGTGCCAGCAGGGGTAGCAATCAGCCCCAGCATTTT.

The chain is built from TRBV19 and TRBJ1-5; D gene unclear. Germline V gene lookup returns CDR1 LNHDA and CDR2 SQIVND (reference sequence). The CDR3 length is 14 residues. Trimming left V 10 bases short and J 3 bases short, with 16 bases between. In DNA form, the CDR3 reads TGTGCCACCTCATTCCGACGAAACAATCAGCCCCAGCATTTT. It translates to CATSFRRNNQPQHF.

The genes are TRBV9 and TRBJ2-5; D perhaps matches TRBD1 (5 bases). V lost 0 bases, J lost 4 bases, and 13 bases lay in between. CDR3 length: 15 residues. Per the germline V gene, CDR1 is SGDLS and CDR2 is YYNGEE. This chain's CDR3 is CASSVAAGRGETQYF. The CDR3 DNA reads TGTGCCAGCAGCGTAGCGGCAGGGCGAGGAGAGACCCAGTACTTC.

This chain joins TRBV28 and TRBJ2-2; 8 bases line up with TRBD2. This CDR3 has 15 amino acids. Germline V lookup: CDR1 MDHEN, CDR2 SYDVKM. V lost 5 bases to trimming and J lost 2 bases; unmatched junction nucleotides: 4. CDR3 in DNA: TGTGCCAGCAGTCCCGGGAGGGCCAACACCGGGGAGCTGTTTTTT. It translates to CASSPGRANTGELFF.

The chain combines TRBV7-6 with TRBJ1-6, with 10 positions matching TRBD1. V was pared by 5 bases and J by 7 bases, with 5 bases of the junction left unmatched. The CDR3 sequence is 15 residues long. Germline V gene lookup returns CDR1 SGHVS and CDR2 FNYEAQ. The CDR3 protein is CASSLRQGANSPLHF. In DNA form, the CDR3 reads TGTGCCAGCAGCCTGAGACAGGGGGCAAATTCACCCCTCCACTTT.

V usage is TRBV11-3 and J usage is TRBJ2-4, with a possible D match to TRBD1 (5 bases). CDR3 length: 14 residues. V was trimmed by 1 base and J by 5 bases, leaving 9 bases between them. Germline V gene sequence: CDR1 SGHNT, CDR2 YENEEA. CDR3 DNA sequence: TGTGCCAGCAGCTTAGGCGGACACGAAAACATTCAGTACTTC. Translation: CASSLGGHENIQYF. The full variable domain, completed using reference TRBV11-3 and TRBJ2-4, is EAGVVQSPRYKIIEKKQPVAFWCNPISGHNTLYWYLQNLGQGPELLIRYENEEAVDDSQLPKDRFSAERLKGVDSTLKIQPAELGDSAVYLCASSLGGHENIQYFGAGTRLSVL.

The V and J genes are TRBV5-6 and TRBJ2-3; 10 bases fit TRBD1. Trimming removed 3 bases from V and 6 bases from J; junction bases left unmatched: 10. Germline assignment: CDR1 SGHDT and CDR2 YYEEEE. The length of the CDR3 is 16 residues. The CDR3, as DNA: TGTGCCAGCAGCTCGTCCGGGACAGGGGTTTCGGATACGCAGTATTTT. This codes for CASSSSGTGVSDTQYF.

The chain has TRBV6-1 and TRBJ2-5; no clear D gene. The CDR3 runs 13 residues. Germline CDR1 MNHNS, CDR2 SASEGT. The V end was cut by 1 base, the J end by 3 bases, with 6 bases between. The CDR3 spells CASSEVREETQYF. The CDR3 DNA reads TGTGCCAGCAGTGAAGTTCGAGAAGAGACCCAGTACTTC.

This chain uses TRBV19 with TRBJ2-1, with 9 positions matching TRBD1. The CDR3 consists of 15 residues. The trim removed 0 bases at V and 7 bases at J, leaving 4 bases unmatched. Germline assignment: CDR1 LNHDA and CDR2 SQIVND (reference sequence). In DNA form, the CDR3 reads TGTGCCAGTAGTATAGAGGGGACAGGGAGGAATGAGCAGTTCTTC. Protein: CASSIEGTGRNEQFF.

The chain uses TRBV11-3 and TRBJ1-1; 7 bases fit TRBD1. CDR1 SGHNT and CDR2 YENEEA come from the germline V gene. V was clipped by 5 bases and J by 5 bases; unmatched bases: 11. This CDR3 comprises 15 residues. CDR3 region: CASSNEDRDWTEAFF. CDR3 coding DNA: TGTGCCAGCAGCAACGAAGACAGGGATTGGACTGAAGCTTTCTTT.